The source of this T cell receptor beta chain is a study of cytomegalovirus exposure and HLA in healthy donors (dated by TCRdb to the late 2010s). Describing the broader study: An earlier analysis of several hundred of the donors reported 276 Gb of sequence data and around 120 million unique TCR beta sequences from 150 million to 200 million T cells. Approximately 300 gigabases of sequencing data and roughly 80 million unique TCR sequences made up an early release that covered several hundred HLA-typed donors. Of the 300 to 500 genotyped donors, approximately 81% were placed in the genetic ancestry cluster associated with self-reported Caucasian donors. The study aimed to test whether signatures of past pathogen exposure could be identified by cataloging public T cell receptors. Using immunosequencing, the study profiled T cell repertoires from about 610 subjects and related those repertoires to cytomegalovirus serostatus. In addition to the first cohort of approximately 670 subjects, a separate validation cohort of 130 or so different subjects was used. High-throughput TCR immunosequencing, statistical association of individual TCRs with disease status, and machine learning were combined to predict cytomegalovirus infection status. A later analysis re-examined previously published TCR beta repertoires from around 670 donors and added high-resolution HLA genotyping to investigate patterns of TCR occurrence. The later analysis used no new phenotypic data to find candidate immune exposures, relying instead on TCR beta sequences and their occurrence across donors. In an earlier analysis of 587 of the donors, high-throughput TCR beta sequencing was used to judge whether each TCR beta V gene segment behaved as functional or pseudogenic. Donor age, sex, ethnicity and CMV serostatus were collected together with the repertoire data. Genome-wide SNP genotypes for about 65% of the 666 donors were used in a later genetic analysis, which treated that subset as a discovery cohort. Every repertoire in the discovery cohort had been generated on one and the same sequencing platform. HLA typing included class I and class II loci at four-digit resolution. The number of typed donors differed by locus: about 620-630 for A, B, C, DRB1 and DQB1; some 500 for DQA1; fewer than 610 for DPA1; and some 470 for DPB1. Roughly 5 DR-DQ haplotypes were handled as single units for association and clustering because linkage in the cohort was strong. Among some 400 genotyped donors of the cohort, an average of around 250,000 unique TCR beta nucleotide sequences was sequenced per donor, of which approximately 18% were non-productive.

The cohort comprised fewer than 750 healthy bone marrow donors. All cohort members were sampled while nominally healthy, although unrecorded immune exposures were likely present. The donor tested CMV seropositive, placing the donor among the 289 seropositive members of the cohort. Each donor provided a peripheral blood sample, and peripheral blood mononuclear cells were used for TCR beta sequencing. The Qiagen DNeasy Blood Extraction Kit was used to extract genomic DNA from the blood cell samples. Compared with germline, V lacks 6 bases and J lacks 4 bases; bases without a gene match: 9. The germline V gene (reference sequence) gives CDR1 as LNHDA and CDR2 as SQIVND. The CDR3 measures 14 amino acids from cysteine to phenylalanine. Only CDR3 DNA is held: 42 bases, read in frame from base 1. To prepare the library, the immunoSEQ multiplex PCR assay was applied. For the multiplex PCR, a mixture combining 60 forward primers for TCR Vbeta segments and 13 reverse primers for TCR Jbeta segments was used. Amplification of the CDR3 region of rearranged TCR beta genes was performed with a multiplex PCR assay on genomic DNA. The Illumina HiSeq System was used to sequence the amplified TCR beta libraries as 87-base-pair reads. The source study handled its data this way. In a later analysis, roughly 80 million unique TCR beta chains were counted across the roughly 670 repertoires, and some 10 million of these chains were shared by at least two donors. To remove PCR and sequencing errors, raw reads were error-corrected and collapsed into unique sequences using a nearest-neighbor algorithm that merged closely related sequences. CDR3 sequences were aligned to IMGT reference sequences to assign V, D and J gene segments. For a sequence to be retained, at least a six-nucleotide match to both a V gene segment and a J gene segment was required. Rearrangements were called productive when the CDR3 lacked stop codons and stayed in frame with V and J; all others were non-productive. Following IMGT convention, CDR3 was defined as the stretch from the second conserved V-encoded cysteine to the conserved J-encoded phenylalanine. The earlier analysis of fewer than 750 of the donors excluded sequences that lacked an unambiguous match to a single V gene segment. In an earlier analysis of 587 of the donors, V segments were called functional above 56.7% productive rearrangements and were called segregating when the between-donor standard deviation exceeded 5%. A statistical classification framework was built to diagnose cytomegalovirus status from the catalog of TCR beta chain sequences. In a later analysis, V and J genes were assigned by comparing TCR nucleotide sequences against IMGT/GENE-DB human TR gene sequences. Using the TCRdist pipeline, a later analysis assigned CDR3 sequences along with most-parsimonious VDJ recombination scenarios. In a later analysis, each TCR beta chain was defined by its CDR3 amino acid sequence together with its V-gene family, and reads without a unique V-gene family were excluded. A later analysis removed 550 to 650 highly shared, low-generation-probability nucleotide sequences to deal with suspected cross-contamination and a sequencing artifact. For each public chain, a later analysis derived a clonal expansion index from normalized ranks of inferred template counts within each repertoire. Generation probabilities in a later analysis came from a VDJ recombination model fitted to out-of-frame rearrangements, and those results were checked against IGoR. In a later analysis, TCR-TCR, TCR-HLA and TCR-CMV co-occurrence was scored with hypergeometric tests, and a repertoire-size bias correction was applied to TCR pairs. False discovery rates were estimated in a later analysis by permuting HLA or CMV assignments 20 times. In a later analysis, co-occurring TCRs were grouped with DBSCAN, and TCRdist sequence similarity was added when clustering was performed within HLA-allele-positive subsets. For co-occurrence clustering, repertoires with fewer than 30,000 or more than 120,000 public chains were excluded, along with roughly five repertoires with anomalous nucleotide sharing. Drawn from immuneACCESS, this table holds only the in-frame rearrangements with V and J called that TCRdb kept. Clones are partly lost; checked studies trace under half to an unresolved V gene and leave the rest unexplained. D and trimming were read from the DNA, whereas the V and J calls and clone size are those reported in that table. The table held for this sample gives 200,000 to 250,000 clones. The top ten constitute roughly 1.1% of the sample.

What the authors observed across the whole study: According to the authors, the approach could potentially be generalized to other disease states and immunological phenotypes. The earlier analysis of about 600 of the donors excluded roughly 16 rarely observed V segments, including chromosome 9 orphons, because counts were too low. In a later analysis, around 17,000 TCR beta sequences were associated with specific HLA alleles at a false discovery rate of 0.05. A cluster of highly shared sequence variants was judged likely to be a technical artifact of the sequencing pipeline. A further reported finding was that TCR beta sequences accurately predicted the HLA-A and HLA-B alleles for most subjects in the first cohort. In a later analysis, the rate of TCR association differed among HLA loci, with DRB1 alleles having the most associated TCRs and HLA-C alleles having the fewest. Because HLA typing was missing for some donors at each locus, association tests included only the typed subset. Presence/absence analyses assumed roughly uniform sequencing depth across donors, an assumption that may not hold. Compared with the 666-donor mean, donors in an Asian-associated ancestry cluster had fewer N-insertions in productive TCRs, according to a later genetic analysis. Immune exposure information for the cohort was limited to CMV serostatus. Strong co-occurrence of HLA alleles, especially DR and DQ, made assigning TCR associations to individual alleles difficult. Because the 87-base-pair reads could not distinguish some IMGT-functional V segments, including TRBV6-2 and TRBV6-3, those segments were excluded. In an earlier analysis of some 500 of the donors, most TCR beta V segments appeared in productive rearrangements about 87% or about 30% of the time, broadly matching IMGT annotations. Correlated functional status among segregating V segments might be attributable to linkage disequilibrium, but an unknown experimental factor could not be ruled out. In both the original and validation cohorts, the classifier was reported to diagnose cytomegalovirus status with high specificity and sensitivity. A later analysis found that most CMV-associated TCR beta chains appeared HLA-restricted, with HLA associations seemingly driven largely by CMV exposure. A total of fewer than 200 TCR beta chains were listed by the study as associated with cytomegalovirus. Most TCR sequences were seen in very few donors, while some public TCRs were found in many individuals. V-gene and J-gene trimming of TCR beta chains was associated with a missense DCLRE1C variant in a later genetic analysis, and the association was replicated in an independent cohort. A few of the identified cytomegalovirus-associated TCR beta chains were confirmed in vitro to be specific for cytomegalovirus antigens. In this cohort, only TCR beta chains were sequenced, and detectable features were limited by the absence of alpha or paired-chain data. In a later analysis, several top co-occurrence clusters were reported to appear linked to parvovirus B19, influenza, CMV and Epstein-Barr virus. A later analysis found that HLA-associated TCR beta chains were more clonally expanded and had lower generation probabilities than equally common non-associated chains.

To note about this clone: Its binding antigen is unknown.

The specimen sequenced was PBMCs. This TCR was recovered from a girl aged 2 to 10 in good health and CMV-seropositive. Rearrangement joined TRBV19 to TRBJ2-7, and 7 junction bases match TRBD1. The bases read TGTGCCAGTAGCCAAGGGAAACAGGGGTACGAGCAGTACTTC. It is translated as CASSQGKQGYEQYF.